These T cell receptor beta chains were read from a single sample in a study of cytomegalovirus exposure and HLA in healthy donors. This table comes from immunoSEQ multiplex PCR, and its TCRdb copy is limited to in-frame clones, with some not included. Among about 170,000 clones listed, about 82% were seen once. The sequenced sample was PBMCs. Receptor source: a female donor in good health and CMV-seronegative. Both conserved end residues are part of each CDR3. A D gene is named only where the DNA matches it firmly. Not all rows give a size; the values are once, few, many and, for expanded clones, a class.

TRBJ1-2 | - | TRBV19 | - | CARTHRLHRTYGYTF | TGTGCCAGGACTCACAGGCTTCACAGGACGTATGGCTACACCTTC
TRBJ2-7 | - | TRBV5-6 | - | CASSFLHRSSYEQYF | TGTGCCAGCAGCTTCCTGCACAGGAGCTCCTACGAGCAGTACTTC
TRBJ2-2 | - | TRBV21-1 | - | CASSVLATGELFF | TGTGCCAGCAGCGTACTAGCAACCGGGGAGCTGTTTTTT
TRBJ2-7 | - | TRBV5-4 | few | CASSLENEQYF | TGTGCCAGCAGCCTCGAGAACGAGCAGTACTTC
TRBJ2-3 | - | TRBV5-4 | few | CASSGGTDPTDTQYF | TGTGCCAGCAGCGGGGGGACAGACCCCACAGATACGCAGTATTTT
TRBJ2-7 | - | TRBV6-9 | once | CASGLRVSYEQYF | TGTGCCAGCGGACTGCGAGTCTCCTACGAGCAGTACTTC
TRBJ2-7 | TRBD1 | TRBV11-2 | once | CASSPGQGPYEQYF | TGTGCCAGCAGCCCGGGACAGGGCCCCTACGAGCAGTACTTC
TRBJ2-5 | TRBD2 | TRBV11-1 | - | CASSSPRGGKKRHETQYF | TGTGCCAGCAGCTCCCCGCGGGGGGGAAAGAAACGGCACGAGACCCAGTACTTC
TRBJ2-7 | TRBD2 | TRBV6-5 | - | CASSPSGGIEQYF | TGTGCCAGCAGTCCCAGCGGGGGGATCGAGCAGTACTTC
TRBJ1-2 | - | TRBV6-5 | - | CASTTQGTNYGYTF | TGTGCCAGCACCACACAGGGCACGAACTATGGCTACACCTTC
TRBJ1-2 | - | TRBV4-2 | few | CASSQGRPNYGYTF | TGTGCCAGCAGCCAAGGGAGGCCTAACTATGGCTACACCTTC
TRBJ2-3 | TRBD2 | TRBV5-1 | - | CASAGGRTDTQYF | TGCGCCAGCGCGGGGGGGAGGACAGATACGCAGTATTTT
TRBJ2-3 | TRBD2 | TRBV18 | - | CASSPPRLAGGVTDTQYF | TGTGCCAGCTCACCACCCCGGCTAGCGGGGGGGGTAACAGATACGCAGTATTTT
TRBJ1-2 | - | TRBV30 | - | CAWSVHEGASYGYTF | TGTGCCTGGAGTGTACATGAGGGTGCTTCCTATGGCTACACCTTC
TRBJ1-6 | - | TRBV10-3 | few | CAIRRGIGDSPLHF | TGTGCCATCAGGAGGGGGATAGGGGATTCACCCCTCCACTTT
TRBJ2-2 | - | TRBV29-1 | - | CSVDRDSNTGELFF | TGCAGCGTTGACCGGGACTCGAACACCGGGGAGCTGTTTTTT
TRBJ1-5 | TRBD1 | TRBV6-6 | - | CASSRGQGGNQPQHF | TGTGCCAGCAGCCGCGGACAGGGGGGCAATCAGCCCCAGCATTTT
TRBJ2-3 | - | TRBV7-2 | - | CASSLDGATDTQYF | TGTGCCAGCAGCTTAGACGGTGCCACAGATACGCAGTATTTT
TRBJ2-7 | - | TRBV19 | - | CASSTQGNSYEQYF | TGTGCCAGTAGTACCCAGGGCAACTCCTACGAGCAGTACTTC
TRBJ2-5 | - | TRBV6-7 | - | CASSPPLYRGTQETQYF | TGTGCCAGCAGTCCCCCCTTGTATAGGGGAACACAAGAGACCCAGTACTTC